Listed below are T cell receptor beta chains from one sample, sequenced in a study of T cell responses to AZD1222 COVID-19 vaccine. Clones were read by immunoSEQ multiplex PCR, and TCRdb kept only the in-frame ones, dropping some. The sample records 95,000 to 150,000 clones, around 91% being singletons. The sequences come from peripheral blood, collected on day 0 of MenACWY control vaccination. These receptors originate from an adult in good health. Both conserved end residues are part of each CDR3. The D gene is left open where the match is weak. Rows give clone size only sometimes, using once, few, many, or a class for an expanded clone.

cdr3_nt: TGTGCCAGCGCCGAGGGCCTCAATGAAAAACTGTTTTTT
cdr3_aa: CASAEGLNEKLFF
d_call: NA
j_call: TRBJ1-4
v_call: TRBV2
clone_size: NA

cdr3_nt: TGTGCCAGTAGTATCGGGACTCTTTCTTACCACGAGCAGTACTTC
cdr3_aa: CASSIGTLSYHEQYF
d_call: NA
j_call: TRBJ2-7
v_call: TRBV19
clone_size: NA

cdr3_nt: TGTGCCAGTAGTATATCGGGGTTTTATAGCAATCAGCCCCAGCATTTT
cdr3_aa: CASSISGFYSNQPQHF
d_call: NA
j_call: TRBJ1-5
v_call: TRBV19
clone_size: NA

cdr3_nt: TGTGCCAGCAGTCCCCGGACAGGGGGAAACTATGGCTACACCTTC
cdr3_aa: CASSPRTGGNYGYTF
d_call: TRBD1
j_call: TRBJ1-2
v_call: TRBV6-5
clone_size: NA

cdr3_nt: TGTGCCAGCAGTTATCAGGACGATTATAGCACAGATACGCAGTATTTT
cdr3_aa: CASSYQDDYSTDTQYF
d_call: NA
j_call: TRBJ2-3
v_call: TRBV28
clone_size: once

cdr3_nt: TGTGCCAGTAGAACAAATGAGGCGGCCGGGGAGCTGTTTTTT
cdr3_aa: CASRTNEAAGELFF
d_call: NA
j_call: TRBJ2-2
v_call: TRBV19
clone_size: once

cdr3_nt: TGCGCCAGCAGCTTGGCAACGGCTGGCTATGGCTACACCTTC
cdr3_aa: CASSLATAGYGYTF
d_call: NA
j_call: TRBJ1-2
v_call: TRBV5-1
clone_size: NA

cdr3_nt: TGCAGCGCCCGCGGGACAGGGGTAGATACGCAGTATTTT
cdr3_aa: CSARGTGVDTQYF
d_call: TRBD1
j_call: TRBJ2-3
v_call: TRBV29-1
clone_size: NA

cdr3_nt: TGTGCCAGCAGTTTATTAGGCGGGGTTGGGCAGTTCTTC
cdr3_aa: CASSLLGGVGQFF
d_call: NA
j_call: TRBJ2-1
v_call: TRBV27
clone_size: NA

cdr3_nt: TGCAGTGCTAGTGTAGCAGCCTCTGGAAACACCATATATTTT
cdr3_aa: CSASVAASGNTIYF
d_call: NA
j_call: TRBJ1-3
v_call: TRBV20-1
clone_size: NA

cdr3_nt: TGCGCCAGCAGCCCCTCCGGCGACCCTAGCACAGATACGCAGTATTTT
cdr3_aa: CASSPSGDPSTDTQYF
d_call: NA
j_call: TRBJ2-3
v_call: TRBV4-1
clone_size: NA

cdr3_nt: TGTGCCAGCAGCTTAGATTTCATCGGGACTATCCCCTACGAGCAGTACTTC
cdr3_aa: CASSLDFIGTIPYEQYF
d_call: TRBD2
j_call: TRBJ2-7
v_call: TRBV11-2
clone_size: NA

cdr3_nt: TGTGCCAGCAGCTTCCGGACAGGGGGTGGTGAAGCTTTCTTT
cdr3_aa: CASSFRTGGGEAFF
d_call: TRBD1
j_call: TRBJ1-1
v_call: TRBV7-2
clone_size: NA

cdr3_nt: TGCGCCAGCAGCGCGGGACCGGCGTACAATGAGCAGTTCTTC
cdr3_aa: CASSAGPAYNEQFF
d_call: NA
j_call: TRBJ2-1
v_call: TRBV5-1
clone_size: NA

cdr3_nt: TGTGCCAGCAGTTTCTTCGGACAGGGGTTCACTGAAGCTTTCTTT
cdr3_aa: CASSFFGQGFTEAFF
d_call: TRBD1
j_call: TRBJ1-1
v_call: TRBV28
clone_size: NA

cdr3_nt: TGTGCCAGCAGCTTACTGGCAGCGGATAACTATGGCTACACCTTC
cdr3_aa: CASSLLAADNYGYTF
d_call: NA
j_call: TRBJ1-2
v_call: TRBV7-2
clone_size: NA

cdr3_nt: TGTGCCAGCAGCGTACGGGAGGGACAATCGGGGACCGGGGAGCTGTTTTTT
cdr3_aa: CASSVREGQSGTGELFF
d_call: TRBD2
j_call: TRBJ2-2
v_call: TRBV7-7
clone_size: few

cdr3_nt: TGTGCCAGCAGCCTCCGACGCCCTTCTGGAAACACCATATATTTT
cdr3_aa: CASSLRRPSGNTIYF
d_call: NA
j_call: TRBJ1-3
v_call: TRBV14
clone_size: once

cdr3_nt: TGTGCCAGCAGTTTATCTGGATATGGCTACACCTTC
cdr3_aa: CASSLSGYGYTF
d_call: NA
j_call: TRBJ1-2
v_call: TRBV28
clone_size: NA

cdr3_nt: TGTGCCAGCAGTCAACTTGGACTAGGGTGGCAGGGGGGTACGCAGTATTTT
cdr3_aa: CASSQLGLGWQGGTQYF
d_call: NA
j_call: TRBJ2-3
v_call: TRBV28
clone_size: NA

cdr3_nt: TGTGCCAGCAGCTCTGGATCACAGATTGGAAACACCATATATTTT
cdr3_aa: CASSSGSQIGNTIYF
d_call: NA
j_call: TRBJ1-3
v_call: TRBV7-2
clone_size: once

cdr3_nt: TGTGCCAGCAGCTCCACAGGGAGAGGCACTGAAGCTTTCTTT
cdr3_aa: CASSSTGRGTEAFF
d_call: NA
j_call: TRBJ1-1
v_call: TRBV11-2
clone_size: NA

cdr3_nt: TGTGCCAGCAGTCTGTACAATGAGCAGTTCTTC
cdr3_aa: CASSLYNEQFF
d_call: NA
j_call: TRBJ2-1
v_call: TRBV12-3/TRBV12-4
clone_size: NA

cdr3_nt: TGTGCCACCAGTGATCCGGGACGGAGGATGCCAGATACGCAGTATTTT
cdr3_aa: CATSDPGRRMPDTQYF
d_call: NA
j_call: TRBJ2-3
v_call: TRBV24-1
clone_size: NA

cdr3_nt: TGTGCCAGCAGTCCTGACCTAGCGGCGGGCTACACCTTC
cdr3_aa: CASSPDLAAGYTF
d_call: NA
j_call: TRBJ1-2
v_call: TRBV12-3/TRBV12-4
clone_size: NA

cdr3_nt: TGTGCCAGCTCACCAACCGGGACAATCAATCAGCCCCAGCATTTT
cdr3_aa: CASSPTGTINQPQHF
d_call: NA
j_call: TRBJ1-5
v_call: TRBV18
clone_size: NA

cdr3_nt: TGTGCCAGCAGCCTGGACAGGGGCAAGGGACAGCCCCAGCATTTT
cdr3_aa: CASSLDRGKGQPQHF
d_call: TRBD1
j_call: TRBJ1-5
v_call: TRBV11-2
clone_size: NA

cdr3_nt: TGTGCCTGGAGTGTGCCCGGGGGAGGTGGCTACACCTTC
cdr3_aa: CAWSVPGGGGYTF
d_call: NA
j_call: TRBJ1-2
v_call: TRBV30
clone_size: NA

cdr3_nt: TGTGCCAGCAGCTTGAGGCGGGAGGGCCTGGAGACCCAGTACTTC
cdr3_aa: CASSLRREGLETQYF
d_call: TRBD2
j_call: TRBJ2-5
v_call: TRBV5-6
clone_size: NA

cdr3_nt: TGTGCCAGCACGGGACTAGCGGGAGCTGAAGATACGCAGTATTTT
cdr3_aa: CASTGLAGAEDTQYF
d_call: TRBD2
j_call: TRBJ2-3
v_call: TRBV6-4
clone_size: NA

cdr3_nt: TGCGCCAGCAGCCAACCCGGACAGGTCGTCCATGGCTACACCTTC
cdr3_aa: CASSQPGQVVHGYTF
d_call: TRBD1
j_call: TRBJ1-2
v_call: TRBV4-1
clone_size: NA